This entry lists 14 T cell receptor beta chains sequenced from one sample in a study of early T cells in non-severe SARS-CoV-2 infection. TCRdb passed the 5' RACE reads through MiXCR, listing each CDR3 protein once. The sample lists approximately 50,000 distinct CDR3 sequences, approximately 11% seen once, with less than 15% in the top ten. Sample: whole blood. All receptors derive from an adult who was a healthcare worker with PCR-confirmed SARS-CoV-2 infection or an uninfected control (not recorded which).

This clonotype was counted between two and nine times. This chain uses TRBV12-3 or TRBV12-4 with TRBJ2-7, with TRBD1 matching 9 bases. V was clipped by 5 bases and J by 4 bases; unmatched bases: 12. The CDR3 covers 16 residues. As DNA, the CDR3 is TGTGCCAGCAGTCCACCATTTGGGACAGGGTTTTACGAGCAGTACTTC. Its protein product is CASSPPFGTGFYEQYF.

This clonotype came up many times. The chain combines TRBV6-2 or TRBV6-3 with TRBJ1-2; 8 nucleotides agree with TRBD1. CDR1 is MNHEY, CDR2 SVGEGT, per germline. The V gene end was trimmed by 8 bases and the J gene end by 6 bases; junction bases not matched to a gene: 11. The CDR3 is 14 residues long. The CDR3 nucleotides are TGTGCCAGCCGAACCCCGGGACAGGCAAATGGCTACACCTTC. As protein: CASRTPGQANGYTF.

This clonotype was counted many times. Here the CDR3 reads CASARDRTQPQHF. The DNA for the CDR3 is TGTGCCAGCGCCCGGGATAGAACCCAGCCCCAGCATTTT. The chain has TRBV6-5 and TRBJ1-5, with D unclear. In germline, CDR1 is MNHEY, CDR2 SVGAGI. V lost 8 bases, J lost 7 bases, and 15 bases lay in between. The CDR3 has 13 amino acids.

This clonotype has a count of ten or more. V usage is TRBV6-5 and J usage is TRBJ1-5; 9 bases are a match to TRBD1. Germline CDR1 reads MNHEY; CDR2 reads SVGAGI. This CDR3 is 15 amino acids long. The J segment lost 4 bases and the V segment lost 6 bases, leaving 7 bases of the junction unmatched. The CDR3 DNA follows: TGTGCCAGCAGCCTCGGGACAGGGTTAAATCAGCCCCAGCATTTT. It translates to CASSLGTGLNQPQHF.

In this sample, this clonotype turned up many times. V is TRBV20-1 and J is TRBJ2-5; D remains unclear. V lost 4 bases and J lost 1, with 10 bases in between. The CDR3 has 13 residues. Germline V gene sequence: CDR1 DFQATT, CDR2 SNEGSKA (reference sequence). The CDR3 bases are TGCAGTGCTACCCCACAATCCCAAGAGACCCAGTACTTC. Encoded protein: CSATPQSQETQYF.

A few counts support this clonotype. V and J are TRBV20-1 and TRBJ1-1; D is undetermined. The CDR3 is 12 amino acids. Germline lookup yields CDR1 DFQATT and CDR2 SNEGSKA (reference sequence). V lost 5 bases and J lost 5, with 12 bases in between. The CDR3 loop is CSAFAVNTEAFF. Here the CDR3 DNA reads TGCAGTGCTTTCGCAGTTAATACTGAAGCTTTCTTT.

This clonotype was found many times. CDR3 DNA: TGCGCCAGCAGCTTGCCGACTAGCGGGGGAGGGAATGAGCAGTTCTTC. Encoded protein: CASSLPTSGGGNEQFF. This rearrangement joins TRBV5-1 to TRBJ2-1; 12 bases align to TRBD2. The germline V gene encodes CDR1 SGHRS and CDR2 YFSETQ. The ends lost 1 base at V and 7 bases at J; junction bases unmatched: 6. CDR3 size: 16 residues.

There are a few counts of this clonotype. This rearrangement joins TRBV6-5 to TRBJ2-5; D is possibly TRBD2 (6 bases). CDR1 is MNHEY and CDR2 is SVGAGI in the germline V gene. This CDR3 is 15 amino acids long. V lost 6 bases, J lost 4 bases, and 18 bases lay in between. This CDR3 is CASSMGGFGVETQYF. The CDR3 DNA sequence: TGTGCCAGCAGCATGGGGGGATTCGGTGTAGAGACCCAGTACTTC.

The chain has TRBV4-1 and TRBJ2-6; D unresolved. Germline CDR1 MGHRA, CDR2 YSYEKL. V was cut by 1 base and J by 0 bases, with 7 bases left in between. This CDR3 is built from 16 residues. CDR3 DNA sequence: TGCGCCAGCAGCCAAGGATCCGTCTCTGGGGCCAACGTCCTGACTTTC. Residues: CASSQGSVSGANVLTF.

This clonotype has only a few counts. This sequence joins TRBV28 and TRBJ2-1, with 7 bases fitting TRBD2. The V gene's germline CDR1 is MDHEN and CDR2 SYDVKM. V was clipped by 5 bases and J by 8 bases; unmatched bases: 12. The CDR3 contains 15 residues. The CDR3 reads CASSPRWGRAHEQFF. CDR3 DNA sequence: TGTGCCAGCAGTCCAAGATGGGGGAGGGCACATGAGCAGTTCTTC.

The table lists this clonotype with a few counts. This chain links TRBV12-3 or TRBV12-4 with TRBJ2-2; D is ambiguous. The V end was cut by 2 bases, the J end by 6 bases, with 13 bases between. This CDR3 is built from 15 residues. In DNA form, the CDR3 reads TGTGCCAGCAGTTTACTTGCCTCGGCTGCCGGGGAGCTGTTTTTT. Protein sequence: CASSLLASAAGELFF.

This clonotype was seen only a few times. In nucleotides, the CDR3 is TGTGCCAGCAGCAGACCGGGGGACAGGGCTTTGCCCCTCCACTTT. This translates into CASSRPGDRALPLHF. V and J are TRBV6-2 or TRBV6-3 and TRBJ1-6; TRBD1 aligns across 9 bases. Unmatched junction bases numbered 13, after V lost 6 bases and J lost 13 bases. Germline-derived CDR1 and CDR2 are MNHEY and SVGEGT. The CDR3 consists of 15 residues.

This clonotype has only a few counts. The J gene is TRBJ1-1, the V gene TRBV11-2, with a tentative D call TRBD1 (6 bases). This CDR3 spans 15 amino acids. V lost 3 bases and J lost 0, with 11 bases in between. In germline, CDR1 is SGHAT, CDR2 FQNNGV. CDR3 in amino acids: CASSLDSPMNTEAFF. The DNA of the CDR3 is TGTGCCAGCAGCTTGGACAGCCCAATGAACACTGAAGCTTTCTTT.

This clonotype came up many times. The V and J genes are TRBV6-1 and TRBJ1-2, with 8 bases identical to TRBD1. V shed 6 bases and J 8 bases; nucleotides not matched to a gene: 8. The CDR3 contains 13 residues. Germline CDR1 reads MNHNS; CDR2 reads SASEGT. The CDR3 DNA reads TGTGCCAGCAGACTCCGGGACAGGCCCGGCTACACCTTC. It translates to CASRLRDRPGYTF.